A selection of T cell receptor beta chains follows, all from one sample in a study of Graves' ophthalmopathy and Graves' hyperthyroidism. One entry per CDR3 protein, called by TCRdb with MiXCR from the multiplex PCR reads. The sample consists of about 700,000 distinct CDR3 sequences, 40% of them appearing once. The sequencing input was peripheral blood. The receptors were gathered from an adult man with Graves' ophthalmopathy. Both conserved end residues are part of each CDR3. A D gene is named only where the DNA matches it firmly. Size values are once, few and many counts, or a class for expanded clones, and some rows have none.

d_call j_call v_call clone_size cdr3_nt cdr3_aa
. TRBJ2-2 TRBV7-3 few TGTGCCAGCAGCCCCAGACCCACGAACACCGGGGAGCTGTTTTTT CASSPRPTNTGELFF
TRBD1 TRBJ1-2 TRBV3-1 . TGTGCCAGCAGCCAAAGTCGGGGGACAGGGGACGGCTACACCTTC CASSQSRGTGDGYTF
. TRBJ2-7 TRBV14 . TGTGCCAGCAGCCAAGCTCGGCCAAGCGACCTGATCTCCTACGAGCAGTACTTC CASSQARPSDLISYEQYF
TRBD1 TRBJ1-1 TRBV2 once TGTGACAGCAGTCCGGACAGGGGGTACGACACTGAAGCTTTCTTT CDSSPDRGYDTEAFF
TRBD2 TRBJ2-6 TRBV25-1 . TGTGCCAGCAGTTTAGCGCGTCGCCTAGCGGGGAACTCTGGGGCCAACGTCCTGACTTTC CASSLARRLAGNSGANVLTF
. TRBJ2-7 TRBV4-3 . TGCGCCAGCAGCCAAGTCTTTCCCCCTTCCTACGAGCAGTACTTC CASSQVFPPSYEQYF
. TRBJ2-7 TRBV10-1 many TGCGCCAGCAGTACCAGCAGGCGTCATTTCGACGAGCAGTACTTC CASSTSRRHFDEQYF
TRBD1 TRBJ2-2 TRBV7-9 few TGTGCCAGCAGCTTATCGCGGAGACAGGGGGCACTGTTTTTT CASSLSRRQGALFF
. TRBJ1-1 TRBV7-9 few TGTGCCAGCAGCTTAGCGCTCGGGGGGCACGTGGGAAAAGCTTTCTTT CASSLALGGHVGKAFF
. TRBJ1-2 TRBV30 . TGTGCCTGGAGTGTACTAGGGGGCTACACCTTC CAWSVLGGYTF
. TRBJ2-5 TRBV9 few TGTGCCAGCAGCGACCCCGGGACGGTCGGCGCGGAGACCCAGTACTTC CASSDPGTVGAETQYF
TRBD1 TRBJ1-5 TRBV28 . TGTGCCAGCAGTATTAGGGTGGGACAGGGTAGCAATCAGCCCCAGCATTTT CASSIRVGQGSNQPQHF
TRBD2 TRBJ2-5 TRBV2 . TGTGCCAGCAGTGAAAGGCGGGGGGAAACCCAAGAGACCCAGTACTTC CASSERRGETQETQYF
. TRBJ2-2 TRBV11-3 . TGTGCCAGCAGCTTAGATCTGGGATCCGGGGAGCTGTTTTTT CASSLDLGSGELFF
. TRBJ1-2 TRBV10-3 many TGTGCCAGCAGCCTCTTGAACAGTCGAAACCACGGCTACACCTTC CASSLLNSRNHGYTF
TRBD1 TRBJ2-7 TRBV7-2 many TGTGCCAGCAGCTTAGCGATGCCGGGACAGAGCGACGAGCAGTACTTC CASSLAMPGQSDEQYF
TRBD1 TRBJ1-6 TRBV19 . TGTGCCAACTGCGGGGACAGGGGAGCTTCACCCCTCCACTTT CANCGDRGASPLHF
TRBD1 TRBJ2-7 TRBV29-1 . TGTGCCTGGACGGACAGGGCGGACCACGAGCAGTACTTC CAWTDRADHEQYF
. TRBJ2-7 TRBV10-3 . TGTGCCATCAGTGATCGTAGAGACTACGAGCAGTACTTC CAISDRRDYEQYF
. TRBJ2-7 TRBV2 few TGTGCCAGCAGCCACCCTCGGGACCGGGCGATCTACGAGCAGTACTTC CASSHPRDRAIYEQYF
TRBD1 TRBJ1-5 TRBV15 . TGTGCCACCAGCAGAGCGTTGGACAGGTTCGATAGCAATCAGCATTTT CATSRALDRFDSNQHF
TRBD1 TRBJ2-7 TRBV4-3 . TGCGCCAGCAGCCAAAGCGGACAGGGCATCTACGAGCAGTACTTC CASSQSGQGIYEQYF
. TRBJ1-5 TRBV15 . TGTGCCACCAGTACAGAGGGGAGAAATCAGCCCCAGCATTTT CATSTEGRNQPQHF
. TRBJ1-6 TRBV28 many TGTGCTCTTAGGGGGGGCGGGGAATCACCCCTCCACTTT CALRGGGESPLHF
TRBD1 TRBJ1-2 TRBV6-5 . TGTGCCAGCAGTCCTTGGGGGACAGAGAGGCGTGGCTACACCTTC CASSPWGTERRGYTF
. TRBJ1-6 TRBV20-1 . TGCAGTGCTACTACAGGGTTGGATTCACCCCTCCACTTT CSATTGLDSPLHF
TRBD1 TRBJ2-3 TRBV29-1 many TGCAGCGTTGAGGACAGGGCCACAGATACGCAGTATTTT CSVEDRATDTQYF
. TRBJ2-5 TRBV19 . TGTGCCAGTAGTAGCAGCGACGACAGCCAAGAGACCCAGTACTTC CASSSSDDSQETQYF
. TRBJ1-1 TRBV7-9 . TGCGCCAGCAGCCAAGATTGGGCCTGGGAGAACACTGAAGCTTTCTTT CASSQDWAWENTEAFF
. TRBJ2-4 TRBV7-3 . TGTGCCAGCAGCCTCGGACCCAAAAACATTCAGTACTTC CASSLGPKNIQYF
. TRBJ1-1 TRBV2 . TGTGCCGGCAACCCTGCAGGGGACACTGAAGCTTTCTTT CAGNPAGDTEAFF
. TRBJ2-7 TRBV7-9 many TGTGCCAGCAGTTTCCCGGGACCCACCGAGCAGTACTTC CASSFPGPTEQYF
. TRBJ2-5 TRBV7-9 few TGTGCCAGCAGTTACTCCCGGAACCAAGAGACCCAGTACTTC CASSYSRNQETQYF
. TRBJ1-2 TRBV20-1 few TGCAGTGCTAGAATCGGCATTGCGGCCACCTTC CSARIGIAATF
. TRBJ2-5 TRBV20-1 many TGCAGTGCTCTAGCGTATTCGGAGACCCAGTACTTC CSALAYSETQYF
. TRBJ1-1 TRBV19 few TGTGCCAGTAGTATCACGGGGGCGCATGCTGAAGCTTTCTTT CASSITGAHAEAFF
TRBD2 TRBJ2-7 TRBV29-1 . TGCAGCGTGACTAGCGGGGGGAATTCCTACGAGCAGTACTTC CSVTSGGNSYEQYF
TRBD2 TRBJ2-2 TRBV25-1 . TGTGCCAGCAGTTTCAAAACTAGCGGGGACCTCACCCGGGAGCTGTTTTTT CASSFKTSGDLTRELFF
. TRBJ2-7 TRBV2 once TGTGCCAGCAGTGATTGGGGAGGACCCTCCTACGAGCAGTACTTC CASSDWGGPSYEQYF
. TRBJ1-1 TRBV5-5 . TGTGCCAGCAGCCTAGAGGGAAGACAGTTTAACACTGAAGCTTTCTTT CASSLEGRQFNTEAFF
. TRBJ1-2 TRBV7-9 . TGTGCCAGCAGCTTAGAGGGGGGCGTCTCCTATGGCTACACCTTC CASSLEGGVSYGYTF
. TRBJ1-6 TRBV10-3 few TGTGCCAGCAGGGCCGAGTTGGCCTATAATTCACCCCTCCACTTT CASRAELAYNSPLHF
TRBD2 TRBJ2-2 TRBV7-9 . TGTGCCAGCAGTAGAATCGGGGACTCTCGGGGGGTCCCCGGGGAGCTGTTTTTT CASSRIGDSRGVPGELFF